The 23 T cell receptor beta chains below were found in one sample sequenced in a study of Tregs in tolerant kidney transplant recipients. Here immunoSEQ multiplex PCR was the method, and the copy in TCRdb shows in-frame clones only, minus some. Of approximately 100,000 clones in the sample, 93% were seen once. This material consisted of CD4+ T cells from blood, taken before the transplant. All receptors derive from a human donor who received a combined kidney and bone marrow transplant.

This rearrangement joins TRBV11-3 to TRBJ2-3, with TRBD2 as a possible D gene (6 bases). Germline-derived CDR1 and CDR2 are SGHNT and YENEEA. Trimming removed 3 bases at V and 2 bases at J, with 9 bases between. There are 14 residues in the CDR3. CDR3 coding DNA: TGTGCCAGCAGCTTCTCGGGACTCACAGATACGCAGTATTTT. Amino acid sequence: CASSFSGLTDTQYF. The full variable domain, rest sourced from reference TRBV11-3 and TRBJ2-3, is EAGVVQSPRYKIIEKKQPVAFWCNPISGHNTLYWYLQNLGQGPELLIRYENEEAVDDSQLPKDRFSAERLKGVDSTLKIQPAELGDSAVYLCASSFSGLTDTQYFGPGTRLTVL.

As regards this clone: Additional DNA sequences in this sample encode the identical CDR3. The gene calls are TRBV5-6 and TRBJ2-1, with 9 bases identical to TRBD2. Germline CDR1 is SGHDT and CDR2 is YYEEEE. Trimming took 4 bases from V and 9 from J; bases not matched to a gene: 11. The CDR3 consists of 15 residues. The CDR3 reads CASSLLAGPPGEQFF. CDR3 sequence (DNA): TGTGCCAGCAGCCTCCTAGCGGGACCTCCAGGTGAGCAGTTCTTC. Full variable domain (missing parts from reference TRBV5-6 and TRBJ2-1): DAGVTQSPTHLIKTRGQQVTLRCSPKSGHDTVSWYQQALGQGPQFIFQYYEEEERQRGNFPDRFSGHQFPNYSSELNVNALLLGDSALYLCASSLLAGPPGEQFFGPGTRLTVL.

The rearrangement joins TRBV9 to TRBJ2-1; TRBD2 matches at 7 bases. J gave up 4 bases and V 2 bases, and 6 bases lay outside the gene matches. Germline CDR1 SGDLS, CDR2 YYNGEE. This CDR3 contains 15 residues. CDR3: CASSVAGDVYNEQFF. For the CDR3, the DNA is TGTGCCAGCAGCGTTGCGGGGGACGTATACAATGAGCAGTTCTTC.

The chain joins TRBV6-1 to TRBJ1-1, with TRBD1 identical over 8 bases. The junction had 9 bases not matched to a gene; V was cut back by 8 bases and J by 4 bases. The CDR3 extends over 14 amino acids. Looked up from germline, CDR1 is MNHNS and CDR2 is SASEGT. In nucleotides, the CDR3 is TGTGCCAGCTCTTGGGACAGGTCAAGCACTGAAGCTTTCTTT. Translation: CASSWDRSSTEAFF.

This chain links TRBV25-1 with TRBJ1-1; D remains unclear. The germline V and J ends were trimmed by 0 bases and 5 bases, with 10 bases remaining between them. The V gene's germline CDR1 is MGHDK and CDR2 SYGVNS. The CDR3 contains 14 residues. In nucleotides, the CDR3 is TGTGCCAGCAGTGAATATGAGGTTATTACTGAAGCTTTCTTT. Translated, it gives CASSEYEVITEAFF.

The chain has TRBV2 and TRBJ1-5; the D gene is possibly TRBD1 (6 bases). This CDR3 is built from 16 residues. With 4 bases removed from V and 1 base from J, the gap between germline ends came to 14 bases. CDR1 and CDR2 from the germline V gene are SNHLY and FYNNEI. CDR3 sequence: CASSALGGGSNQPQHF. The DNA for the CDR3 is TGTGCCAGCAGTGCTTTGGGAGGGGGGAGCAATCAGCCCCAGCATTTT. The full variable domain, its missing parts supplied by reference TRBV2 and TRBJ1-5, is EPEVTQTPSHQVTQMGQEVILRCVPISNHLYFYWYRQILGQKVEFLVSFYNNEISEKSEIFDDQFSVERPDGSNFTLKIRSTKLEDSAMYFCASSALGGGSNQPQHFGDGTRLSIL.

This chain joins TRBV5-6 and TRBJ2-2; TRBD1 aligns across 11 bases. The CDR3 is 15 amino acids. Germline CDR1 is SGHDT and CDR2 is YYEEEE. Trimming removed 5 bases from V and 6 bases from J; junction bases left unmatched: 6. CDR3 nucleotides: TGTGCCAGCAGATCGGACAGGGGGCGTCCCGGGGAGCTGTTTTTT. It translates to CASRSDRGRPGELFF.

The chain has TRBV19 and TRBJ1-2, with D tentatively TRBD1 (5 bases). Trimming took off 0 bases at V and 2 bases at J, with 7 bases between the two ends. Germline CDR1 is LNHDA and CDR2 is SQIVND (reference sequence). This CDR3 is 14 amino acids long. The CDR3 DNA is TGTGCCAGTAGTATAGATCGACAGAACTATGGCTACACCTTC. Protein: CASSIDRQNYGYTF.

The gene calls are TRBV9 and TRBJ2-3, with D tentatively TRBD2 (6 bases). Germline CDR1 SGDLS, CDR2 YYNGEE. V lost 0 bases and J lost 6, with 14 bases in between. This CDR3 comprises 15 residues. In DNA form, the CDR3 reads TGTGCCAGCAGCGTAGGCGGGACCGCCTTGGATACGCAGTATTTT. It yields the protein CASSVGGTALDTQYF.

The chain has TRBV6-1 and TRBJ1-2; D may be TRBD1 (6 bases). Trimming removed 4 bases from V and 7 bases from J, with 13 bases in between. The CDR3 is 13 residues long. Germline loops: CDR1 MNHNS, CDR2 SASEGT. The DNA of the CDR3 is TGTGCCAGCAGTGCGTATGGGGGGGCTGGCTACACCTTC. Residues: CASSAYGGAGYTF.

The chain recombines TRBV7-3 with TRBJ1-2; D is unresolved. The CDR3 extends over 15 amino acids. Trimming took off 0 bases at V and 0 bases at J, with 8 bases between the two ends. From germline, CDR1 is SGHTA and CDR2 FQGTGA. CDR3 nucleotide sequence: TGTGCCAGCAGCTTAACGAGCGAGACTAACTATGGCTACACCTTC. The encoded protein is CASSLTSETNYGYTF.

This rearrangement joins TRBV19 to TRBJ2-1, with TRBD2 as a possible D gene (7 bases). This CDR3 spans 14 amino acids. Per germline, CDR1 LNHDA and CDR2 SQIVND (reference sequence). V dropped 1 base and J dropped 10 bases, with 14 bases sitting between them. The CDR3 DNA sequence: TGTGCCAGTAGTATAGCCCGGGGGGCCGGAGAGCAGTTCTTC. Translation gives CASSIARGAGEQFF. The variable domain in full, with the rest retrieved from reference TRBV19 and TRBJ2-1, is DGGITQSPKYLFRKEGQNVTLSCEQNLNHDAMYWYRQDPGQGLRLIYYSQIVNDFQKGDIAEGYSVSREKKESFPLTVTSAQKNPTAFYLCASSIARGAGEQFFGPGTRLTVL.

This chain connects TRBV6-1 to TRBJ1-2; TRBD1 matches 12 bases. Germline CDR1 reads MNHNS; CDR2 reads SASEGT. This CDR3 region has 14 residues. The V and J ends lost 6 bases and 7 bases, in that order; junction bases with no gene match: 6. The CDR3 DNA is TGTGCCAGCAGGGGGGACAGGGGGCAGGTTGGCTACACCTTC. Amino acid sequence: CASRGDRGQVGYTF.

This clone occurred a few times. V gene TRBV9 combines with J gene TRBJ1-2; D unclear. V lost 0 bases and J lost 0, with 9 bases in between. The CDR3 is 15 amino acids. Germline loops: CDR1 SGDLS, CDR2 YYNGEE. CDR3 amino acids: CASSVEAAANYGYTF. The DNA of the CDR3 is TGTGCCAGCAGCGTAGAAGCGGCAGCTAACTATGGCTACACCTTC.

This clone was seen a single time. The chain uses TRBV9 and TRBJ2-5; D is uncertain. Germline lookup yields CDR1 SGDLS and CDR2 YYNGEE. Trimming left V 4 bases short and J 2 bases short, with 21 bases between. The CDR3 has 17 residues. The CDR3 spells CASSLRGSYIAQETQYF. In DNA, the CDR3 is TGTGCCAGCAGCCTCCGCGGTAGCTACATCGCACAAGAGACCCAGTACTTC. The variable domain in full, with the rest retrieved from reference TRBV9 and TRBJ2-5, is DSGVTQTPKHLITATGQRVTLRCSPRSGDLSVYWYQQSLDQGLQFLIQYYNGEERAKGNILERFSAQQFPDLHSELNLSSLELGDSALYFCASSLRGSYIAQETQYFGPGTRLLVL.

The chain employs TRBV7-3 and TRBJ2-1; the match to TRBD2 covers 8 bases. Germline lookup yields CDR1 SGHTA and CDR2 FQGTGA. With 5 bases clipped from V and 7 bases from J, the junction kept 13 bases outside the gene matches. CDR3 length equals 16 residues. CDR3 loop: CASSLHGSGTGNEQFF. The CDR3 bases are TGTGCCAGCAGCCTCCATGGTAGCGGGACGGGAAATGAGCAGTTCTTC.

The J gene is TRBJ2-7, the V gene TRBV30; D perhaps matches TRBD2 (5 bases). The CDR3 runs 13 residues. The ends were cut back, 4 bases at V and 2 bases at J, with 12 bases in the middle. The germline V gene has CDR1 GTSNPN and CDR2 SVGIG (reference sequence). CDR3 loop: CAWTGNSAYEQYF. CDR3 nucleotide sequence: TGTGCCTGGACCGGGAATTCAGCCTACGAGCAGTACTTC.

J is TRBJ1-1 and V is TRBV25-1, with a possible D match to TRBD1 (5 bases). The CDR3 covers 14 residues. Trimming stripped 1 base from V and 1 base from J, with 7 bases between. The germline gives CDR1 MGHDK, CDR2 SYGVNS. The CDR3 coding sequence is TGTGCCAGCAGTGAATGGGGCAGGAACACTGAAGCTTTCTTT. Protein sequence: CASSEWGRNTEAFF.

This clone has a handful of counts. This CDR3 reads CASSLDTAEAFF. The CDR3 DNA reads TGTGCCAGCAGCTTAGATACGGCTGAAGCTTTCTTT. V and J are TRBV11-2 and TRBJ1-1; D is unresolved. The CDR3 spans 12 residues. V lost 0 bases to trimming and J lost 6 bases, with 5 bases between them. Germline values: CDR1 SGHAT, CDR2 FQNNGV.

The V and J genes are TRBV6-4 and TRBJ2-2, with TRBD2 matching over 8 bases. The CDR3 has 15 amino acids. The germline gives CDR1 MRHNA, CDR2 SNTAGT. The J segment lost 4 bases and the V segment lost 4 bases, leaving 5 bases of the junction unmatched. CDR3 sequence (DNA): TGTGCCAGCAGTGTTAGCGGGGCCCTCACCGGGGAGCTGTTTTTT. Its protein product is CASSVSGALTGELFF.

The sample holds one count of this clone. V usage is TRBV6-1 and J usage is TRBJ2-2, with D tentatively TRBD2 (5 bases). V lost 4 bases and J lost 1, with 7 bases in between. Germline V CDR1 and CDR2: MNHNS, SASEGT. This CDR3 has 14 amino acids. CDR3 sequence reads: CASSVRGNTGELFF. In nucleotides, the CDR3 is TGTGCCAGCAGTGTTCGGGGGAACACCGGGGAGCTGTTTTTT.

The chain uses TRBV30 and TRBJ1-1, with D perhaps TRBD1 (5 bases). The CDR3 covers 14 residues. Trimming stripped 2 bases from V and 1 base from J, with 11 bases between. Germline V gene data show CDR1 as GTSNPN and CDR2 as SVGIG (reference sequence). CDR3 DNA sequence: TGTGCCTGGAGTCCAGTAAGGGGGAACACTGAAGCTTTCTTT. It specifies CAWSPVRGNTEAFF.

CDR3: CASRRDPGQVYEQYF. The DNA for the CDR3 is TGTGCCAGCAGGAGGGACCCGGGACAGGTGTACGAGCAGTACTTC. The chain uses TRBV6-1 and TRBJ2-7; TRBD1 matches 8 bases. The CDR3 covers 15 residues. Germline assignment: CDR1 MNHNS and CDR2 SASEGT. V was pared by 6 bases and J by 4 bases, with 11 bases of the junction left unmatched.